Sequencing of this TCR beta chain was carried out in a study of CD8 T cells in ankylosing spondylitis. CDR3 length: 15 residues. TCRdb itself ran the 5' RACE reads through MiXCR, one entry per CDR3 protein. This table holds some 200,000 distinct CDR3 sequences, 15% to 20% found once. This clonotype came up many times. Sequencing was carried out using blood, either unsorted or a sorted T cell fraction (not recorded which). This TCR was recovered from a male donor aged 5-30 years with ankylosing spondylitis or in good health (not recorded which). V is TRBV21-1 and J is TRBJ2-2. TRBV21-1 is a pseudogene segment. CDR3 region: CASSKLGGNTGELFF. The CDR3, as DNA: TGTGCCAGCAGCAAACTAGGCGGTAACACCGGGGAGCTGTTTTTT.